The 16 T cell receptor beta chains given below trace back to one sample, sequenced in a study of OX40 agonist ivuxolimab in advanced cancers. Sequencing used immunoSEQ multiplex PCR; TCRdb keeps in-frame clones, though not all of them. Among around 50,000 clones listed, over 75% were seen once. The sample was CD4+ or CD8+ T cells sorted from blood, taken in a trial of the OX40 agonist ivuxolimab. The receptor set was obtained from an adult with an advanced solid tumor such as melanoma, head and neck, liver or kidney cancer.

CDR3 protein: CASSLKSHRLAAYNEQFF. CDR3 in DNA: TGCGCCAGCAGCTTGAAATCCCACCGGCTAGCGGCCTACAATGAGCAGTTCTTC. The chain employs TRBV5-1 and TRBJ2-1; 7 bases line up with TRBD2. CDR3 size: 18 residues. The J segment lost 2 bases and the V segment lost 1 base, leaving 12 bases of the junction unmatched. Germline CDR1 and CDR2: SGHRS and YFSETQ.

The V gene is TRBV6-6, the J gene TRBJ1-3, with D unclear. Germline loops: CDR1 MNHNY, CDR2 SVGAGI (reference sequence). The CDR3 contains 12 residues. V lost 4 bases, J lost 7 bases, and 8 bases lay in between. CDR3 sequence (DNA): TGTGCCAGCAGTTTCTCCAGGAACACCATATATTTT. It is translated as CASSFSRNTIYF.

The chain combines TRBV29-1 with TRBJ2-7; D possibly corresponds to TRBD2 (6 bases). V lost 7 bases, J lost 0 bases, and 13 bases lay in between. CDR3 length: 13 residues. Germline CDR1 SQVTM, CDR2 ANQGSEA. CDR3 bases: TGCAGCGCTGAGGGGCGGGACTCCTACGAGCAGTACTTC. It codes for CSAEGRDSYEQYF.

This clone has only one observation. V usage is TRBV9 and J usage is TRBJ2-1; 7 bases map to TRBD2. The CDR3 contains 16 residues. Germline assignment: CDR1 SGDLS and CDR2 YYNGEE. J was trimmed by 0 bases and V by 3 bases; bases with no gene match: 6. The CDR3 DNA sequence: TGTGCCAGCAGCGGCCGCGGGGGAAGCTCCTACAATGAGCAGTTCTTC. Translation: CASSGRGGSSYNEQFF.

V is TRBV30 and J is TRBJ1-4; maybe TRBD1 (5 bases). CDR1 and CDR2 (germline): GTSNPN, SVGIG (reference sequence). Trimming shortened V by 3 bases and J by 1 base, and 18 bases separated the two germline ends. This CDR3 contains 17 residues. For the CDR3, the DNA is TGTGCCTGGAGGGGCTTTTGGGGCTCGGAAACTAATGAAAAACTGTTTTTT. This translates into CAWRGFWGSETNEKLFF.

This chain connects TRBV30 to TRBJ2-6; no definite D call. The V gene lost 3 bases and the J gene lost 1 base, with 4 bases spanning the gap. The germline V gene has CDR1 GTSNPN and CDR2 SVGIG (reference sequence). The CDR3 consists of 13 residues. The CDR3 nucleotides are TGTGCCTGGAGAATTTCTGGGGCCAACGTCCTGACTTTC. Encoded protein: CAWRISGANVLTF.

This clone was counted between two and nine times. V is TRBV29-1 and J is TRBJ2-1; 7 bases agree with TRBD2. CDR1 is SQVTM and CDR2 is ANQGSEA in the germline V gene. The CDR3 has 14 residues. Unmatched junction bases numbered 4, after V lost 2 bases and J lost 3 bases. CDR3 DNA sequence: TGCAGCGTTGAACTAGCGGAGATCTACAATGAGCAGTTCTTC. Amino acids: CSVELAEIYNEQFF.

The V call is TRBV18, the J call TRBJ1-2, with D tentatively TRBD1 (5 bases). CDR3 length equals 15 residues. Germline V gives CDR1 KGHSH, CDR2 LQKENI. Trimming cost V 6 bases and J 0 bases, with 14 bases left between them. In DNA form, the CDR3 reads TGTGCCAGCTCCCCAGAGGGGCAGACTAACTATGGCTACACCTTC. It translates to CASSPEGQTNYGYTF.

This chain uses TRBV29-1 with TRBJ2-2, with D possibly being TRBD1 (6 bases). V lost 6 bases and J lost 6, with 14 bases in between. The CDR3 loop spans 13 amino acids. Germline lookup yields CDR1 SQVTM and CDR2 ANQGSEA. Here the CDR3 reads CSVNSNRAGELFF. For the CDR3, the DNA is TGCAGCGTGAACTCCAACAGGGCCGGGGAGCTGTTTTTT.

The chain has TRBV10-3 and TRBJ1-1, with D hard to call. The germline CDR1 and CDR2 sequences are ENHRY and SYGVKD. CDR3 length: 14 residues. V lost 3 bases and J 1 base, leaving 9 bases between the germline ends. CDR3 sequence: CAISDLRENTEAFF. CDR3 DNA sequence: TGTGCCATCAGTGACCTTCGGGAGAACACTGAAGCTTTCTTT.

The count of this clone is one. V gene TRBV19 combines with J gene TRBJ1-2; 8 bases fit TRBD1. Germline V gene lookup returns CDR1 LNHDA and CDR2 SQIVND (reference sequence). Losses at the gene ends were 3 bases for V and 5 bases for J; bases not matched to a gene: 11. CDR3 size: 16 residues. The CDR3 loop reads CASSMLTGQGGYGYTF. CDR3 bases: TGTGCCAGTAGTATGCTCACCGGACAGGGTGGATATGGCTACACCTTC. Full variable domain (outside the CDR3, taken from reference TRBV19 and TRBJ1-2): DGGITQSPKYLFRKEGQNVTLSCEQNLNHDAMYWYRQDPGQGLRLIYYSQIVNDFQKGDIAEGYSVSREKKESFPLTVTSAQKNPTAFYLCASSMLTGQGGYGYTFGSGTRLTVV.

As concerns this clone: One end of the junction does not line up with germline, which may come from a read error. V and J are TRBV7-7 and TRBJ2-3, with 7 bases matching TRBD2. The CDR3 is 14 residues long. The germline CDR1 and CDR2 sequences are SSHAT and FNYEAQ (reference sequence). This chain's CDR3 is CASSSQGLEDTQYF. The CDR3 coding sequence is TGTGCTAGCAGCTCCCAAGGACTAGAAGATACGCAGTATTTT.

The CDR3 loop is CASSYTAYGYTF. The CDR3 region has the DNA TGTGCCAGCAGCTACACCGCCTATGGCTACACCTTC. This chain uses TRBV7-2 with TRBJ1-2; D unclear. This CDR3 has 12 amino acids. The germline V gene encodes CDR1 SGHTA and CDR2 FQGNSA. Trimming stripped 4 bases from V and 4 bases from J, with 7 bases between.

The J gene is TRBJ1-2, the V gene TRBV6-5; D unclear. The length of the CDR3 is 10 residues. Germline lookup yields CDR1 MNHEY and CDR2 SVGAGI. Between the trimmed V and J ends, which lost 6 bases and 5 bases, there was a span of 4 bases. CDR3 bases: TGTGCCAGCAGGACATATGGCTACACCTTC. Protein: CASRTYGYTF.

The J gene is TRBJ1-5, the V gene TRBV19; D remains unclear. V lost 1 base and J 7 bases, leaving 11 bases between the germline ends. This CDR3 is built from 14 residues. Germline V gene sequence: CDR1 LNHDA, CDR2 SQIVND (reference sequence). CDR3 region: CASSIGGGRQPQHF. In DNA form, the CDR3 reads TGTGCCAGTAGTATAGGAGGAGGGCGGCAGCCCCAGCATTTT.

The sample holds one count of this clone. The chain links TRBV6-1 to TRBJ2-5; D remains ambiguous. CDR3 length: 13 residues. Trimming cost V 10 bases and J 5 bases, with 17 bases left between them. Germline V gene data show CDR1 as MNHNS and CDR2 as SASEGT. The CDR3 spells CATGWSALETQYF. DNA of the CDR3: TGTGCCACCGGATGGAGCGCATTGGAGACCCAGTACTTC.